The present T cell receptor (beta chain) was sequenced within a study of T cell changes during pregnancy in multiple sclerosis. This CDR3 is built from 12 residues. V dropped 4 bases and J dropped 6 bases, with 8 bases sitting between them. Germline V CDR1 and CDR2: SGHDT, YYEEEE. Some clones are missing from TCRdb's copy, which holds only in-frame ones; the method was immunoSEQ multiplex PCR. Among 55,000 to 70,000 clones, around 91% were seen once, and the ten largest hold about 1.8%. The sequence was obtained from a female donor with multiple sclerosis, enrolled in a pregnancy study. The chain employs TRBV5-6 and TRBJ1-5; D is undetermined. The source material was peripheral blood, sampled after pregnancy. The CDR3 protein is CASSRRGQPQHF. In DNA, the CDR3 is TGTGCCAGCAGCCGGCGGGGTCAGCCCCAGCATTTT.